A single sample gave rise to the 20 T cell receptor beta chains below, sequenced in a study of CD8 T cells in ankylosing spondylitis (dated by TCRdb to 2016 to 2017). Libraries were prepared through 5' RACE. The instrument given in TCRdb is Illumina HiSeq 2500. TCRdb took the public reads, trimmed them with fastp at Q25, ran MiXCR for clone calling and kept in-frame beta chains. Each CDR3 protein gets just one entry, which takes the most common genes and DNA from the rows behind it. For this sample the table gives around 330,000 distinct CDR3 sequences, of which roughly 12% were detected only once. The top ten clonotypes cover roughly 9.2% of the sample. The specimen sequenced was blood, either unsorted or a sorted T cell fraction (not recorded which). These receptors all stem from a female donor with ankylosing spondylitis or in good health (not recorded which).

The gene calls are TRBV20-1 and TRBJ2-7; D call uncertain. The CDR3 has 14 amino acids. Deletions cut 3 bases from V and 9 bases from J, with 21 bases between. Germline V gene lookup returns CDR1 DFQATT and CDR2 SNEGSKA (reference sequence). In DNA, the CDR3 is TGCAGTGCTAGGAATAAAGGGCCGCGAAAAAGGCAGTACTTC. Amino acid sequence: CSARNKGPRKRQYF.

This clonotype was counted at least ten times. The chain's CDR3 is CSVVGTLNTGELFF. For the CDR3, the DNA is TGCAGCGTTGTCGGGACACTGAACACCGGGGAGCTGTTTTTT. V usage is TRBV29-1 and J usage is TRBJ2-2, with D possibly TRBD1 on 6 matching bases. The germline V gene encodes CDR1 SQVTM and CDR2 ANQGSEA. V was pared by 4 bases and J by 1 base, with 10 bases between. The CDR3 extends over 14 amino acids.

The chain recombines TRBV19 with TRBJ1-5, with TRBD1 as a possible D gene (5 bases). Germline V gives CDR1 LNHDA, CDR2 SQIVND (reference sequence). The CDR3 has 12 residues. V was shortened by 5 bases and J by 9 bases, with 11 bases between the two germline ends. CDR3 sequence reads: CASSPTRGPQHF. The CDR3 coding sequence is TGTGCCAGTAGTCCCACGAGGGGGCCCCAGCATTTT.

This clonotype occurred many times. The CDR3 nucleotides read TGCAGTGCTAGAGGGGCGGGGGCCCTGGATGATGAGCAGTTCTTC. Residues: CSARGAGALDDEQFF. The chain couples TRBV20-1 to TRBJ2-1; D is perhaps TRBD2 (7 bases). Trimming left V 1 base short and J 8 bases short, with 18 bases between. This CDR3 region has 15 residues. Germline V gene data show CDR1 as DFQATT and CDR2 as SNEGSKA (reference sequence).

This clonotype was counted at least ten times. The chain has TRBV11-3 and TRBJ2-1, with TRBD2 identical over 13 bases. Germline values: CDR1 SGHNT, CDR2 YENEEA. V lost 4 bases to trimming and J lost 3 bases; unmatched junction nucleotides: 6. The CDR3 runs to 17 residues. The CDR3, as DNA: TGTGCCAGCAGCTCTTGGGGGACTAGCGGGGACTACAATGAGCAGTTCTTC. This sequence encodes CASSSWGTSGDYNEQFF.

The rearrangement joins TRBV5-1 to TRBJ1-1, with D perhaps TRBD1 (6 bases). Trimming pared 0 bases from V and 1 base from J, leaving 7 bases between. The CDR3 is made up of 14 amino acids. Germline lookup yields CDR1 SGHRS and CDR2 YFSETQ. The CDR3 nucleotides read TGCGCCAGCAGCTTGGGGGGACAGAACACTGAAGCTTTCTTT. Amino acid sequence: CASSLGGQNTEAFF.

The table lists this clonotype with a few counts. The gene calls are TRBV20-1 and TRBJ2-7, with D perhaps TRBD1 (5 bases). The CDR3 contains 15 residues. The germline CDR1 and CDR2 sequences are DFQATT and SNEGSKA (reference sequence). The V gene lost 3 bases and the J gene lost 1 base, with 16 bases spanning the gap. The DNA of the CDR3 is TGCAGTGCTAGCTTAACGGCAGGGCCATCCTACGAGCAGTACTTC. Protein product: CSASLTAGPSYEQYF.

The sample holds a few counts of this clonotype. The CDR3 is CASSLGIRKLGTEAFF. In nucleotides, the CDR3 is TGCGCCAGCAGCTTGGGTATACGGAAACTAGGCACTGAAGCTTTCTTT. The chain couples TRBV5-1 to TRBJ1-1; no clear D gene. The CDR3 runs 16 residues. The V end lost 0 bases, the J end lost 4 bases, and 16 bases lay between the germline ends. From germline, CDR1 is SGHRS and CDR2 YFSETQ.

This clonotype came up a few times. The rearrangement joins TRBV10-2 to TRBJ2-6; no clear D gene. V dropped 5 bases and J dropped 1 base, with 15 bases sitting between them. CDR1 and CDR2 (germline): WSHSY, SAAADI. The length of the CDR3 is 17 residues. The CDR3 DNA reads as TGCGCCAGCAGTTGGTTTCTTATAGGTTCTGGGGCCAACGTCCTGACTTTC. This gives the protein CASSWFLIGSGANVLTF.

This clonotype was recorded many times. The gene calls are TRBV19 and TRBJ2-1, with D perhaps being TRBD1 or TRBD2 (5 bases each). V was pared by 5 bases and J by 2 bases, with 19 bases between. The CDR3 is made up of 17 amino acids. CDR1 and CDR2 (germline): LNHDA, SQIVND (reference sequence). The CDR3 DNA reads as TGTGCCAGTAGTGAAAGCCGGAGGACACTAGCCTACAATGAGCAGTTCTTC. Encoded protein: CASSESRRTLAYNEQFF. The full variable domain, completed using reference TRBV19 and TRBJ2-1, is DGGITQSPKYLFRKEGQNVTLSCEQNLNHDAMYWYRQDPGQGLRLIYYSQIVNDFQKGDIAEGYSVSREKKESFPLTVTSAQKNPTAFYLCASSESRRTLAYNEQFFGPGTRLTVL.

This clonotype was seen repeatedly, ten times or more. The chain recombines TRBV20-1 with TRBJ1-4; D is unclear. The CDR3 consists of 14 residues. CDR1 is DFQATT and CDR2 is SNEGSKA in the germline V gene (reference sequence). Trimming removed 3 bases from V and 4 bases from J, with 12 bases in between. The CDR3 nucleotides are TGCAGTGCTAGCCCCATGGGTAATAATGAAAAACTGTTTTTT. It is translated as CSASPMGNNEKLFF.

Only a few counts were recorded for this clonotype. The CDR3 DNA sequence: TGCAGTGCCAAAACTAGTAACGAGCAGTACTTC. Translated: CSAKTSNEQYF. The genes are TRBV20-1 and TRBJ2-7, with a weak D call TRBD2 (5 bases). The V and J ends lost 6 bases and 5 bases respectively, with 11 bases between them. From germline, CDR1 is DFQATT and CDR2 SNEGSKA (reference sequence). CDR3 length: 11 amino acids.

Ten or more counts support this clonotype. CDR3 amino acids: CASSLGLIKHSNQPQHF. In DNA, the CDR3 is TGTGCCAGCAGCTTAGGGCTAATCAAGCATAGCAATCAGCCCCAGCATTTT. The chain carries TRBV7-8 and TRBJ1-5; D is unresolved. V lost 1 base to trimming and J lost 0 bases, with 13 bases between them. Germline CDR1 SGHVS, CDR2 FQNEAQ. This CDR3 contains 17 residues.

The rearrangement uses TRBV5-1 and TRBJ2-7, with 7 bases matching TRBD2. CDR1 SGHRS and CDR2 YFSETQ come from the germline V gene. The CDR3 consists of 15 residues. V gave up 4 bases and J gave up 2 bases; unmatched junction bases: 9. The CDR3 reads CASSHGGMGTYEQYF. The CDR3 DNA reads TGCGCCAGCAGCCACGGGGGGATGGGAACCTACGAGCAGTACTTC.

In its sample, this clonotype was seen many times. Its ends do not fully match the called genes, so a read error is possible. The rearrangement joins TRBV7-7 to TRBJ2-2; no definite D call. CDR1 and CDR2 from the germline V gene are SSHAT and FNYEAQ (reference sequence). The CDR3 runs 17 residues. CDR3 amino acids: CASSLYGRGRYTGELFF. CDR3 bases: TGTGCTAGCAGCTTATATGGAAGAGGACGCTACACCGGGGAGCTGTTTTTT.

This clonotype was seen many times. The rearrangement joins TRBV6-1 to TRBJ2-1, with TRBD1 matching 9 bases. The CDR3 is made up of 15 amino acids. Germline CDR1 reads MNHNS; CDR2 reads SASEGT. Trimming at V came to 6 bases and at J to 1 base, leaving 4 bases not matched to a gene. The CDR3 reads CASSRDRASYNEQFF. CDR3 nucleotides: TGTGCCAGCAGCCGGGACAGGGCGTCCTACAATGAGCAGTTCTTC.

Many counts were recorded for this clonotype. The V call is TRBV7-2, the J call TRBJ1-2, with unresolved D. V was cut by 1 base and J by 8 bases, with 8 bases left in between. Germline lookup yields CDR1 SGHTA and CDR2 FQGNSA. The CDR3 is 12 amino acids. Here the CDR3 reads CASSLGGGGYTF. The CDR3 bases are TGTGCCAGCAGCTTAGGGGGTGGAGGCTACACCTTC. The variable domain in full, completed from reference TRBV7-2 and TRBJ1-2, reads GAGVSQSPSNKVTEKGKDVELRCDPISGHTALYWYRQSLGQGLEFLIYFQGNSAPDKSGLPSDRFSAERTGGSVSTLTIQRTQQEDSAVYLCASSLGGGGYTFGSGTRLTVV.

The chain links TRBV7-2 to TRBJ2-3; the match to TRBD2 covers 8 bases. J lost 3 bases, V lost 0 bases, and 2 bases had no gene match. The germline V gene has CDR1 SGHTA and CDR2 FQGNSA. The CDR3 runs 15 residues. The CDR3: CASSLAGLATDTQYF. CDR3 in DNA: TGTGCCAGCAGCTTAGCCGGACTAGCAACAGATACGCAGTATTTT.

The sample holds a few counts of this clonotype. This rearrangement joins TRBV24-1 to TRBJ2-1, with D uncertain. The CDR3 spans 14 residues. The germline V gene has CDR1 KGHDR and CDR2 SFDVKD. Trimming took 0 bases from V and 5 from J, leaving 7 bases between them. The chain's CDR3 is CATSDLSGNNEQFF. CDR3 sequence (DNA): TGTGCCACCAGTGATTTGTCCGGTAACAATGAGCAGTTCTTC.

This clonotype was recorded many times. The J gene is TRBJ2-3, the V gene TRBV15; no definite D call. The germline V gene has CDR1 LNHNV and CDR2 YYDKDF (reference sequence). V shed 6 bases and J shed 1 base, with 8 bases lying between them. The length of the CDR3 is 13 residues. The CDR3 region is CATRKGRTDTQYF. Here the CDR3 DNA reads TGTGCCACCAGAAAAGGACGCACAGATACGCAGTATTTT.